This TCR beta chain comes out of a study of blood T cells in healthy people across ages. Through a sample-barcoded 5' primer and a J-beta primer mix, a second PCR was run for 7 to 11 cycles. TCRdb used MiXCR to reprocess the 5' RACE reads, holding one entry per CDR3 protein. The table lists roughly 900,000 distinct CDR3 sequences, under 50% of them singletons. The CDR3 loop spans 15 amino acids. Trimming took off 2 bases at V and 4 bases at J, with 12 bases between the two ends. The chain combines TRBV12-3 or TRBV12-4 with TRBJ2-1, with D tentatively TRBD2 (6 bases). This clonotype was sampled from a man aged 30-40 years in good health. The material sequenced was blood. DNA for the CDR3: TGTGCCAGCAGTTTACCGGGGGTCTCATACAATGAGCAGTTCTTC. Its translation is CASSLPGVSYNEQFF.